Ten or more counts support the clone carrying this T cell receptor (beta chain). The antigen is not known. V lost 0 bases, J lost 4 bases, and 3 bases stayed unmatched. This CDR3 comprises 14 residues. The V gene's germline CDR1 is DFQATT and CDR2 SNEGSKA (reference sequence). Amplification of TCR beta CDR3 regions was performed using RNA transcripts as template. Carried out on the TCR CDR3, a first-round RT-PCR used the HTBI primer set. TCRdb fed the multiplex PCR reads into MiXCR, producing one record per CDR3 protein. Seen here are 250,000 or so distinct CDR3 sequences, roughly 15% observed once, and the top ten hold over 25%. This sample is drawn from a study of T cells in Graves' hyperthyroidism and ophthalmopathy. Whole-study findings and limits: Blood also carried most thyroid clonotypes expanded above 0.001.

Clinical symptoms, serum thyroxine, TRAb, thyroid ultrasound and orbital computed tomography informed diagnoses. This chain uses TRBV20-1 with TRBJ2-1, with TRBD1 matching 7 bases. Input material: blood. This clonotype was sampled from a woman between 50 and 59 years old with Graves' hyperthyroidism that later progressed to Graves' ophthalmopathy. Here the CDR3 reads CSARDRTGYNEQFF. CDR3 bases: TGCAGTGCTAGAGACCGGACAGGTTACAATGAGCAGTTCTTC.